A single sample gave rise to the 9 T cell receptor beta chains below, sequenced in a study of tumor and adjacent non-tumor tissue in lung cancer. Three rounds of nested PCR, following a modified ARM-PCR protocol, produced the TCRbeta library. Via MiXCR, TCRdb re-called the multiplex PCR reads, giving one row per CDR3 protein. The table lists 94,000 or so distinct CDR3 sequences, around three quarters of them singletons. No cell sorting was done before RNA was extracted from the tissue. The normal lung tissue was taken more than 3 cm from the tumor edge. The sequencing input was distant non-tumor lung tissue. These receptors all stem from a woman aged 45-65 years with non-small cell lung cancer.

Comments on this clonotype: It is likely a read error, because the conserved phenylalanine at the end of the CDR3 is missing. The V gene is TRBV6-1, the J gene TRBJ2-2; D is undetermined. CDR3 length: 20 amino acids. The germline gives CDR1 MNHNS, CDR2 SASEGT. In nucleotides, the CDR3 is TGTGCCAGCAGTGAAGGACAATGGATGGTTCATTACTTGAACGCCGGGGAGCTGTTTTAT. Protein: CASSEGQWMVHYLNAGELFY.

About this clonotype itself: The conserved closing phenylalanine or tryptophan is absent in this CDR3, likely reflecting a read error. The J gene is TRBJ1-2, the V gene TRBV6-1; D gene uncertain. Per germline, CDR1 MNHNS and CDR2 SASEGT. The CDR3 has 12 amino acids. The V gene lost 8 bases and the J gene lost 4 bases, with 11 bases spanning the gap. The CDR3 region is CASVADLYGYTL. The CDR3 DNA reads as TGTGCCAGCGTGGCAGACCTCTATGGCTACACCCTA.

In the case of this clonotype: Germline is not matched at one junction end, which may reflect a read error. V and J are TRBV10-3 and TRBJ2-3, with D perhaps matching TRBD1 (6 bases). The CDR3 is 16 residues long. From germline, CDR1 is ENHRY and CDR2 SYGVKD. This chain's CDR3 is CAISDHARDNTDMQYF. CDR3 bases: TGTGCCATCAGTGACCACGCCAGGGACAACACAGATATGCAGTATTTT.

With regard to this clonotype: The junction and the germline gene differ at one end; a read error may be behind it. CDR3 in amino acids: CASRRKESQYF. CDR3 nucleotides: TGTGCCAGCAGGAGGAAAGAGAGCCAGTACTTC. The chain uses TRBV12-3 or TRBV12-4 and TRBJ2-5; D gene ambiguous. The CDR3 is 11 residues long.

Notes on this clonotype: A much larger clonotype is one base distant, so this may be a read error. The gene calls are TRBV20-1 and TRBJ1-1; D is ambiguous. The CDR3 totals 10 residues. Germline V gene data show CDR1 as DFQATT and CDR2 as SNEGSKA (reference sequence). Trimming cost V 1 base and J 9 bases, with 6 bases left between them. The CDR3 sequence is CSARGNKAFF. Here the CDR3 DNA reads TGCAGTGCTAGAGGAAACAAAGCTTTCTTT.

The chain joins TRBV6-1 to TRBJ2-7; D is perhaps TRBD1 or TRBD2 (5 bases each). This CDR3 comprises 15 residues. CDR1 MNHNS and CDR2 SASEGT come from the germline V gene. The CDR3 loop is CAGGSRGDGPYEQYV. The CDR3 coding sequence is TGTGCCGGCGGGTCCCGGGGCGACGGCCCCTACGAACAGTACGTC.

This clonotype was recorded at least ten times. V gene TRBV5-4 combines with J gene TRBJ2-7; D tentatively reads TRBD1 or TRBD2 (5 bases each). The V end lost 4 bases, the J end lost 5 bases, and 22 bases lay between the germline ends. The CDR3 extends over 16 amino acids. Germline lookup yields CDR1 SGHNT and CDR2 YYREEE (reference sequence). Here the CDR3 reads CASSTYSGTAGDEQYF. In DNA, the CDR3 is TGTGCCAGCAGCACCTACTCCGGGACGGCTGGAGACGAGCAGTACTTC.

As regards this clonotype: The junction departs from germline at one end; a sequencing error may be responsible. The V and J genes are TRBV4-1 and TRBJ2-5; D is unclear. In germline, CDR1 is MGHRA, CDR2 YSYEKL. This CDR3 contains 14 residues. The CDR3, as DNA: TGCGTCAGCAGTCAAGACCACAGAAAAGAGACTCAGTACTTC. Residues: CVSSQDHRKETQYF.

This clonotype showed up just a few times. A much larger clonotype is one base distant, so this may be a read error. This chain joins TRBV28 and TRBJ1-1; D call uncertain. CDR1 is MDHEN and CDR2 is SYDVKM in the germline V gene. CDR3 length equals 13 residues. CDR3 protein: CASSFPDRTEALF. DNA of the CDR3: TGTGCCAGCAGTTTCCCAGATAGGACTGAAGCTCTCTTT.